This record looks at one T cell receptor (beta chain) sequence and its context. What it binds is unknown. The isolated RNA, all of it, was reverse transcribed, so expressed TCRB transcripts were what got sequenced. Approximately 3.6 million reads were obtained on average from naive, central memory and regulatory T cell samples. Method: immunoSEQ multiplex PCR; TCRdb's copy keeps in-frame clones and lacks some. The data contain hundreds of thousands of clones, about 14% of them seen just once; the ten biggest clones take up 0.035% to 0.045%. The V end was cut by 3 bases, the J end by 2 bases, with 12 bases between. Germline lookup yields CDR1 SGHRS and CDR2 YFSETQ. This CDR3 contains 14 residues. The sample is drawn from a study of beta chain features in type 1 diabetes. Study-wide findings and caveats: Shorter TCRB CDR3s, moderately but significantly so, were found in Type 1 diabetes patients in all four CD4+ subsets. In comparison with healthy donors, patients had naive, central memory and Treg TCRB repertoires that appeared more similar. VDJ junctions from patients with type 1 diabetes contained fewer insertions and more deletions.

The rearrangement uses TRBV5-1 and TRBJ2-7, with D possibly being TRBD2 (5 bases). The receptor was derived from a man aged 18-30 years with type 1 diabetes. What was sequenced was naive CD4+ T cells from blood. The CDR3 sequence: CASSSSSGAYEQYF. DNA of the CDR3: TGCGCCAGCAGCTCTTCTTCCGGGGCCTACGAGCAGTACTTC.